The 19 T cell receptor beta chains below all came from one sample that was sequenced in a study of neoadjuvant nivolumab and ipilimumab in lung cancer. Assay used: immunoSEQ multiplex PCR; TCRdb lists only in-frame clones, some missing. Of 9,000 to 10,000 clones listed, around 81% are singletons. The sequences come from peripheral blood, collected before neoadjuvant nivolumab, alone or with ipilimumab. The receptors come from an adult with non-small cell lung cancer.

The J gene is TRBJ2-7, the V gene TRBV7-9; 7 bases fit TRBD1. Looked up from germline, CDR1 is SEHNR and CDR2 is FQNEAQ (reference sequence). The CDR3 is 13 amino acids. Trimming took 4 bases from V and 4 from J; bases not matched to a gene: 4. The CDR3 DNA reads as TGTGCCAGCAGCTACGGGACAGCTTACGAGCAGTACTTC. It encodes CASSYGTAYEQYF.

The J gene is TRBJ1-1, the V gene TRBV5-1; perhaps TRBD1 as D (6 bases). Trimming took 2 bases from V and 6 from J, leaving 14 bases between them. The V gene's germline CDR1 is SGHRS and CDR2 YFSETQ. There are 14 residues in the CDR3. CDR3 residues: CASSFGQGMPEAFF. The CDR3 region has the DNA TGCGCCAGCAGCTTTGGTCAGGGGATGCCTGAAGCTTTCTTT.

This chain links TRBV28 with TRBJ2-5; 9 nucleotides agree with TRBD2. This CDR3 region has 14 residues. In germline, CDR1 is MDHEN, CDR2 SYDVKM. V was clipped by 4 bases and J by 5 bases; unmatched bases: 5. The CDR3 DNA reads TGTGCCAGCAGTTCGGTAGCGGGGGAGGAGACCCAGTACTTC. Translated: CASSSVAGEETQYF. Together with reference TRBV28 and TRBJ2-5, the CDR3 gives the full variable domain: DVKVTQSSRYLVKRTGEKVFLECVQDMDHENMFWYRQDPGLGLRLIYFSYDVKMKEKGDIPEGYSVSREKKERFSLILESASTNQTSMYLCASSSVAGEETQYFGPGTRLLVL.

The gene calls are TRBV7-9 and TRBJ1-3; D is ambiguous. Germline V CDR1 and CDR2: SEHNR, FQNEAQ (reference sequence). This CDR3 contains 14 residues. The ends were cut back, 1 base at V and 8 bases at J, with 12 bases in the middle. CDR3 nucleotides: TGTGCCAGCAGCTTAGAGAGAGGGTCGGACACCATATATTTT. This gives the protein CASSLERGSDTIYF.

The table lists this clone with a count of one. This sequence joins TRBV5-1 and TRBJ2-2, with 7 nucleotides matching TRBD2. Trimming at V came to 3 bases and at J to 7 bases, leaving 9 bases not matched to a gene. Germline loops: CDR1 SGHRS, CDR2 YFSETQ. This CDR3 has 15 residues. The CDR3 coding sequence is TGCGCCAGCAGCTCGGGACTACGGGAGAGCGGGGAGCTGTTTTTT. The encoded protein is CASSSGLRESGELFF.

Written as DNA, the CDR3 is TGTGCCACCAGCTCCCCCAGGGGGCAAGGCAATCAGCCCCAGCATTTT. It yields the protein CATSSPRGQGNQPQHF. V usage is TRBV15 and J usage is TRBJ1-5; 8 bases map to TRBD1. Trimming cost V 5 bases and J 2 bases; bases outside gene matches: 8. Germline CDR1 is LNHNV and CDR2 is YYDKDF (reference sequence). The CDR3 spans 16 residues. Drawing the rest from reference TRBV15 and TRBJ1-5, the complete variable domain is DAMVIQNPRYQVTQFGKPVTLSCSQTLNHNVMYWYQQKSSQAPKLLFHYYDKDFNNEADTPDNFQSRRPNTSFCFLDIRSPGLGDTAMYLCATSSPRGQGNQPQHFGDGTRLSIL.

The CDR3, as DNA: TGTGCCAGCAGCTCGATAGCGGGATTGTACAATGAGCAGTTCTTC. This sequence encodes CASSSIAGLYNEQFF. This sequence joins TRBV11-2 and TRBJ2-1, with 8 positions matching TRBD2. Germline V gene sequence: CDR1 SGHAT, CDR2 FQNNGV. The CDR3 has 15 amino acids. Trimming took 4 bases from V and 4 from J; bases not matched to a gene: 6.

This clone is a singleton in its sample. The rearrangement joins TRBV6-5 to TRBJ1-3; tentative D call: TRBD1 (5 bases). The CDR3 totals 13 residues. CDR1 is MNHEY and CDR2 is SVGAGI in the germline V gene. V was shortened by 6 bases and J by 2 bases, with 8 bases between the two germline ends. CDR3 DNA: TGTGCCAGCAGGGGGGGAACTGGAAACACCATATATTTT. Its protein product is CASRGGTGNTIYF.

V is TRBV11-2 and J is TRBJ2-1; D may be TRBD1 (6 bases). The CDR3 is 13 amino acids. V was clipped by 2 bases and J by 8 bases, with 10 bases between them. The germline gives CDR1 SGHAT, CDR2 FQNNGV. CDR3 region: CASSLWGPDEQFF. The DNA for the CDR3 is TGTGCCAGCAGCTTATGGGGGCCCGATGAGCAGTTCTTC.

The CDR3 DNA sequence: TGTGCCAGCAGCTTAGGTACTAGCGGTTACAATGAGCAGTTCTTC. This codes for CASSLGTSGYNEQFF. The chain recombines TRBV13 with TRBJ2-1; 8 nucleotides align to TRBD2. Losses at the gene ends were 0 bases for V and 4 bases for J; bases not matched to a gene: 2. The CDR3 covers 15 residues. Germline CDR1 reads PRHDT; CDR2 reads FYEKMQ (reference sequence).

The chain carries TRBV11-2 and TRBJ2-7; tentatively, D is TRBD1 (6 bases). V was trimmed by 0 bases and J by 1 base, leaving 10 bases between them. The CDR3 is made up of 15 amino acids. Germline V gene lookup returns CDR1 SGHAT and CDR2 FQNNGV. CDR3 in DNA: TGTGCCAGCAGCTTAGAGGGACATGGGTCCTACGAGCAGTACTTC. Protein: CASSLEGHGSYEQYF.

The genes are TRBV18 and TRBJ1-3; D not certain. Per germline, CDR1 KGHSH and CDR2 LQKENI. Trimming pared 5 bases from V and 2 bases from J, leaving 7 bases between. The CDR3 runs to 13 residues. CDR3 loop: CASSYTAGNTIYF. CDR3 DNA sequence: TGTGCCAGCTCATATACTGCTGGAAACACCATATATTTT.

The gene calls are TRBV25-1 and TRBJ2-5; D is uncertain. V was trimmed by 2 bases and J by 5 bases, leaving 15 bases between them. The CDR3 runs 15 residues. The germline V gene encodes CDR1 MGHDK and CDR2 SYGVNS. CDR3 DNA sequence: TGTGCCAGCAGTGAAAACGAACCCTTTAGGGAGACCCAGTACTTC. Amino acid sequence: CASSENEPFRETQYF. Looking up the rest from reference TRBV25-1 and TRBJ2-5 gives the full variable domain: EADIYQTPRYLVIGTGKKITLECSQTMGHDKMYWYQQDPGMELHLIHYSYGVNSTEKGDLSSESTVSRIRTEHFPLTLESARPSHTSQYLCASSENEPFRETQYFGPGTRLLVL.

The gene calls are TRBV19 and TRBJ2-7, with 7 bases that match TRBD1. The CDR3 has 13 residues. The V and J ends lost 10 bases and 0 bases, in that order; junction bases with no gene match: 6. CDR1 and CDR2 from the germline V gene are LNHDA and SQIVND (reference sequence). The CDR3 region has the DNA TGTGCCACCCAGGGACAGAACTCCTACGAGCAGTACTTC. Amino acids: CATQGQNSYEQYF.

V is TRBV18 and J is TRBJ1-2; D gene ambiguous. The germline V gene has CDR1 KGHSH and CDR2 LQKENI. Deletions cut 0 bases from V and 6 bases from J, with 8 bases between. This CDR3 comprises 13 residues. CDR3 DNA sequence: TGTGCCAGCTCACCACCTGGCTATAATGGCTACACCTTC. Translation gives CASSPPGYNGYTF.

The chain recombines TRBV18 with TRBJ1-3, with D perhaps TRBD1 (5 bases). The germline V and J ends were trimmed by 3 bases and 0 bases, with 12 bases remaining between them. Looked up from germline, CDR1 is KGHSH and CDR2 is LQKENI. The CDR3 extends over 16 amino acids. In nucleotides, the CDR3 is TGTGCCAGCTCACCCATGACAGCAGTCTCTGGAAACACCATATATTTT. It specifies CASSPMTAVSGNTIYF.

This clone was recorded a few times. The rearrangement joins TRBV10-2 to TRBJ1-3; no clear D gene. The CDR3 consists of 11 residues. Germline-derived CDR1 and CDR2 are WSHSY and SAAADI. V gave up 7 bases and J gave up 8 bases, with 9 bases separating them. The CDR3 bases are TGCGCCAGCATCGTGGGAGACACCATATATTTT. It is translated as CASIVGDTIYF.

V usage is TRBV10-3 and J usage is TRBJ2-1, with 11 nucleotides matching TRBD1. CDR3 size: 15 residues. Germline CDR1 reads ENHRY; CDR2 reads SYGVKD. With 4 bases clipped from V and 7 bases from J, the junction kept 6 bases outside the gene matches. This CDR3 is CAISAGQGAGNEQFF. The DNA for the CDR3 is TGTGCCATCAGTGCCGGACAGGGGGCTGGTAATGAGCAGTTCTTC.

The chain combines TRBV5-6 with TRBJ1-4, with D unresolved. The CDR3 sequence is 15 residues long. From germline, CDR1 is SGHDT and CDR2 YYEEEE. V lost 2 bases and J 7 bases, leaving 15 bases between the germline ends. Here the CDR3 DNA reads TGTGCCAGCAGCTTTAGGGAGGGAGGAGCTGAAAAACTGTTTTTT. As protein: CASSFREGGAEKLFF.